Below, 20 T cell receptor beta chains from the same sample are listed, as sequenced in a study of shared clonotypes between healthy human individuals (dated by TCRdb to 2019 to 2021). Library method: the immunoSEQ multiplex PCR assay. TCRdb took this table from immuneACCESS and kept in-frame rearrangements with V and J called. Such tables lack part of the clones; where checked against another copy, unresolved V genes explain under half of the gap, and the rest is unexplained. This sample gives roughly 2.4 million clones in total; about 94% of them show up just once. Approximately 0.13% of the sample belongs to the ten largest clones. The sample was naive CD4+ T cells sorted from blood. Reading the label with the study, this specimen's cell subset or site is: CD45RA+ positively selected. The receptors were gathered from a young man in good health.

In regard to this clone: The same CDR3 also results from other DNA sequences found in this sample. This chain uses TRBV11-3 with TRBJ2-2; D remains ambiguous. CDR3 length: 13 residues. The V gene lost 2 bases and the J gene lost 5 bases, with 6 bases spanning the gap. Looked up from germline, CDR1 is SGHNT and CDR2 is YENEEA. CDR3 amino acids: CASSLQGTGELFF. In DNA form, the CDR3 reads TGTGCCAGCAGCTTACAAGGGACCGGGGAGCTGTTTTTT.

The chain couples TRBV5-4 to TRBJ1-2; a weak D match, TRBD1 (5 bases). The CDR3 consists of 14 residues. With 4 bases removed from V and 5 bases from J, the gap between germline ends came to 15 bases. CDR1 and CDR2 from the germline V gene are SGHNT and YYREEE (reference sequence). The CDR3 protein is CASSTQGRLYGYTF. In DNA form, the CDR3 reads TGTGCCAGCAGCACCCAGGGAAGGTTATATGGCTACACCTTC.

The V call is TRBV5-6, the J call TRBJ1-6, with TRBD1 matching over 9 bases. V lost 2 bases and J lost 10; bases outside the gene matches: 7. This CDR3 has 15 amino acids. Germline loops: CDR1 SGHDT, CDR2 YYEEEE. The DNA for the CDR3 is TGTGCCAGCAGCTTAGGACAGGGGAGGTCCTCACCCCTCCACTTT. Its protein is CASSLGQGRSSPLHF.

The chain employs TRBV6-5 and TRBJ1-1, with a possible D match to TRBD1 (6 bases). This CDR3 comprises 12 residues. With 10 bases removed from V and 5 bases from J, the gap between germline ends came to 14 bases. Germline assignment: CDR1 MNHEY and CDR2 SVGAGI. The CDR3 loop is CATSLRGTEAFF. As DNA, the CDR3 is TGTGCCACCTCGCTGAGGGGGACTGAAGCTTTCTTT.

The chain uses TRBV28 and TRBJ2-7, with TRBD1 identical over 11 bases. The length of the CDR3 is 14 residues. Germline values: CDR1 MDHEN, CDR2 SYDVKM. Trimming removed 6 bases from V and 4 bases from J; junction bases left unmatched: 5. The CDR3 region is CASSGQGAGYEQYF. DNA for the CDR3: TGTGCCAGCAGCGGACAGGGGGCGGGGTACGAGCAGTACTTC. The variable domain in full, completed from reference TRBV28 and TRBJ2-7, reads DVKVTQSSRYLVKRTGEKVFLECVQDMDHENMFWYRQDPGLGLRLIYFSYDVKMKEKGDIPEGYSVSREKKERFSLILESASTNQTSMYLCASSGQGAGYEQYFGPGTRLTVT.

The chain combines TRBV5-1 with TRBJ2-7, with D possibly matching TRBD1 (5 bases). This CDR3 contains 14 residues. The germline V gene encodes CDR1 SGHRS and CDR2 YFSETQ. Trimming removed 4 bases from V and 6 bases from J, with 17 bases in between. The CDR3 sequence is CASSPQGRLLEQYF. The CDR3 DNA sequence: TGCGCCAGCAGCCCCCAGGGCCGCCTGCTCGAGCAGTACTTC.

The chain combines TRBV5-1 with TRBJ2-2; 9 nucleotides line up with TRBD2. The CDR3 is 15 residues long. V shed 5 bases and J 5 bases; nucleotides not matched to a gene: 7. Germline V gives CDR1 SGHRS, CDR2 YFSETQ. CDR3 residues: CASSYRTSDTGELFF. CDR3 DNA sequence: TGCGCCAGCAGTTACCGGACTAGCGATACCGGGGAGCTGTTTTTT.

This clone was counted between two and nine times. This chain connects TRBV19 to TRBJ1-2; D is possibly TRBD1 (6 bases). Germline-derived CDR1 and CDR2 are LNHDA and SQIVND (reference sequence). This CDR3 has 13 residues. V shed 6 bases and J shed 8 bases, with 16 bases lying between them. The CDR3 protein is CASSNTGYGGYTF. In DNA, the CDR3 is TGTGCCAGTAGCAATACAGGGTACGGCGGCTACACCTTC.

The sample holds one count of this clone. In nucleotides, the CDR3 is TGTGCCAGCAGCTCCCCGCACTCCTACGAGCAGTACTTC. Residues: CASSSPHSYEQYF. The chain has TRBV7-2 and TRBJ2-7; D not resolved. Trimming took off 4 bases at V and 0 bases at J, with 7 bases between the two ends. The CDR3 spans 13 residues. The germline gives CDR1 SGHTA, CDR2 FQGNSA.

As for this clone: The germline gene is not matched at one end of the junction; a read error may be the cause. This chain links TRBV10-3 with TRBJ1-1, with 12 bases matching TRBD1. The CDR3 is 21 residues long. Germline V gene lookup returns CDR1 ENHRY and CDR2 SYGVKD. The CDR3 DNA reads as TGTGCCGTCAGTATAAGGCGAAACGGGGGACAGGGGGCGGAGGGGAACACTGAAGCTTTCTTT. Translated: CAVSIRRNGGQGAEGNTEAFF.

The chain employs TRBV9 and TRBJ1-6, with TRBD1 as a possible D gene (5 bases). The length of the CDR3 is 14 residues. The V end lost 5 bases, the J end lost 9 bases, and 15 bases lay between the germline ends. Germline values: CDR1 SGDLS, CDR2 YYNGEE. The CDR3 loop reads CASSSLGESSPLHF. The CDR3 DNA follows: TGTGCCAGCAGTTCGTTGGGGGAGAGTTCACCCCTCCACTTT.

The V and J genes are TRBV20-1 and TRBJ2-2, with D possibly TRBD1 on 6 matching bases. The CDR3 is 11 residues long. The germline V and J ends were trimmed by 5 bases and 5 bases, with 6 bases remaining between them. Looked up from germline, CDR1 is DFQATT and CDR2 is SNEGSKA (reference sequence). The CDR3 nucleotides are TGCAGTGCTCAGGGGACCGGGGAGCTGTTTTTT. This encodes CSAQGTGELFF.

The chain joins TRBV10-3 to TRBJ2-1; D not certain. The V gene lost 8 bases and the J gene lost 1 base, with 12 bases spanning the gap. The germline V gene encodes CDR1 ENHRY and CDR2 SYGVKD. The CDR3 sequence is 14 residues long. The CDR3 loop is CAIGPPTSYNEQFF. For the CDR3, the DNA is TGTGCCATCGGCCCACCAACATCCTACAATGAGCAGTTCTTC.

The chain employs TRBV28 and TRBJ2-2; TRBD1 agrees at 7 bases. The CDR3 consists of 14 residues. V was pared by 5 bases and J by 2 bases, with 2 bases of the junction left unmatched. Germline CDR1 is MDHEN and CDR2 is SYDVKM. The CDR3 here is CASSDRVNTGELFF. CDR3 nucleotide sequence: TGTGCCAGCAGTGACAGGGTCAACACCGGGGAGCTGTTTTTT.

The rearrangement uses TRBV5-5 and TRBJ2-5; 12 positions agree with TRBD2. The CDR3 runs 15 residues. J was trimmed by 5 bases and V by 5 bases; bases with no gene match: 7. CDR1 and CDR2 (germline): SGHKS, YYEKEE (reference sequence). CDR3 sequence (DNA): TGTGCCAGCAGTTCGGGACTAGCGGGTTGGGAGACCCAGTACTTC. Its translation is CASSSGLAGWETQYF.

The CDR3 sequence is CASSLERGGYNEQFF. CDR3 in DNA: TGCGCCAGCAGCCTAGAGCGGGGGGGATACAATGAGCAGTTCTTC. This chain connects TRBV4-1 to TRBJ2-1; TRBD2 aligns across 10 bases. Germline trimming cut 4 bases from V and 4 bases from J; bases unmatched to any gene: 4. CDR3 length equals 15 residues. Germline loops: CDR1 MGHRA, CDR2 YSYEKL.

The chain joins TRBV4-3 to TRBJ2-3, with D unclear. V was shortened by 4 bases and J by 1 base, with 6 bases between the two germline ends. The CDR3 runs 13 residues. Germline assignment: CDR1 LGHNA and CDR2 YSLEER. The CDR3 sequence: CASSLSGTDTQYF. The CDR3 DNA reads as TGCGCCAGCAGCCTCTCTGGCACAGATACGCAGTATTTT.

The chain carries TRBV10-1 and TRBJ1-1; the D gene is possibly TRBD1 (5 bases). Germline V gene data show CDR1 as WNHNN and CDR2 as SYGVQD (reference sequence). Between the trimmed V and J ends, which lost 2 bases and 6 bases, there was a span of 10 bases. This CDR3 region has 13 residues. The CDR3 DNA follows: TGCGCCAGCAGTGAGCCCGGGGGGGCTGAAGCTTTCTTT. Residues: CASSEPGGAEAFF.

This rearrangement joins TRBV15 to TRBJ2-7, with D tentatively TRBD1 or TRBD2 (6 bases each). Germline assignment: CDR1 LNHNV and CDR2 YYDKDF (reference sequence). The CDR3 covers 17 residues. The V gene lost 1 base and the J gene lost 11 bases, with 27 bases spanning the gap. CDR3 protein: CATSRGYIGGGTRRKYF. CDR3 nucleotides: TGTGCCACCAGCAGAGGTTACATTGGAGGGGGTACGCGTAGAAAGTACTTC.

This chain links TRBV4-3 with TRBJ2-7, with D unclear. The germline gives CDR1 LGHNA, CDR2 YSLEER. V was shortened by 0 bases and J by 2 bases, with 11 bases between the two germline ends. The CDR3 is made up of 15 amino acids. The CDR3 here is CASSQESTLPYEQYF. Written as DNA, the CDR3 is TGCGCCAGCAGCCAAGAATCCACTCTCCCCTACGAGCAGTACTTC.